The 21 T cell receptor beta chains in this list originate from one sample, sequenced in a study of blood T cell repertoires in COVID-19. Data came from immunoSEQ multiplex PCR; TCRdb stores just in-frame clones and leaves some out. The top ten clones hold 2.3% of a sample with some 390,000 clones, approximately 89% of them seen once. The sample was peripheral blood. The receptors here all came from a woman aged 60-75 years with COVID-19, enrolled during active disease.

The chain uses TRBV18 and TRBJ1-3; D is ambiguous. The V end was cut by 0 bases, the J end by 4 bases, with 4 bases between. CDR1 and CDR2 from the germline V gene are KGHSH and LQKENI. The CDR3 runs 13 residues. The chain's CDR3 is CASSPPAGNTIYF. CDR3 DNA: TGTGCCAGCTCACCACCGGCCGGAAACACCATATATTTT.

As DNA, the CDR3 is TGTGCCAGCACTATTGGACAGGGAAGCTCCTACGAGCAGTACTTC. It codes for CASTIGQGSSYEQYF. The rearrangement joins TRBV6-5 to TRBJ2-7; 8 nucleotides align to TRBD1. The junction had 8 bases not matched to a gene; V was cut back by 7 bases and J by 0 bases. Germline CDR1 MNHEY, CDR2 SVGAGI. This CDR3 has 15 residues.

The chain links TRBV12-3 or TRBV12-4 to TRBJ2-7; no clear D. The V end was cut by 6 bases, the J end by 0 bases, with 6 bases between. CDR3 length: 12 residues. Here the CDR3 DNA reads TGTGCCAGCAGGGTGAGCTCCTACGAGCAGTACTTC. Protein: CASRVSSYEQYF.

This chain uses TRBV30 with TRBJ2-7, with 8 bases aligning to TRBD1. Trimming cost V 0 bases and J 4 bases; bases outside gene matches: 8. The CDR3 totals 15 residues. Germline V gene lookup returns CDR1 GTSNPN and CDR2 SVGIG (reference sequence). The CDR3 DNA sequence: TGTGCCTGGAGTGTGGATGGACAGGGTTTATACGAGCAGTACTTC. Amino acids: CAWSVDGQGLYEQYF.

The V gene is TRBV28, the J gene TRBJ2-1, with 10 positions matching TRBD1. CDR1 is MDHEN and CDR2 is SYDVKM in the germline V gene. The CDR3 extends over 16 amino acids. V gave up 10 bases and J gave up 3 bases; unmatched junction bases: 12. The CDR3 sequence: CATSLGQGTGYNEQFF. In DNA form, the CDR3 reads TGTGCCACCTCCCTGGGACAGGGGACCGGCTACAATGAGCAGTTCTTC.

The chain recombines TRBV25-1 with TRBJ2-1, with 8 bases lining up with TRBD2. CDR1 is MGHDK and CDR2 is SYGVNS in the germline V gene. The CDR3 runs 13 residues. Trimming removed 8 bases from V and 7 bases from J; junction bases left unmatched: 7. In DNA form, the CDR3 reads TGTGCCAGCTCCCGGGGGGGCCTGAATGAGCAGTTCTTC. Protein: CASSRGGLNEQFF.

The chain has TRBV5-1 and TRBJ1-1, with 10 bases identical to TRBD1. CDR3 size: 15 residues. Germline lookup yields CDR1 SGHRS and CDR2 YFSETQ. The J segment lost 6 bases and the V segment lost 4 bases, leaving 9 bases of the junction unmatched. The DNA for the CDR3 is TGCGCCAGCAGCCCTCGACAGGGGGCGTCGGCTGAAGCTTTCTTT. It encodes CASSPRQGASAEAFF.

The chain uses TRBV7-9 and TRBJ2-3, with 10 positions matching TRBD1. Trimming took 5 bases from V and 4 from J; bases not matched to a gene: 6. In germline, CDR1 is SEHNR, CDR2 FQNEAQ (reference sequence). The CDR3 length is 15 residues. In DNA form, the CDR3 reads TGTGCCAGCAGCGGGGGACAGGGGAGGGCAGATACGCAGTATTTT. Its translation: CASSGGQGRADTQYF.

This chain links TRBV5-1 with TRBJ1-1; 7 nucleotides match TRBD1. Germline V gives CDR1 SGHRS, CDR2 YFSETQ. The CDR3 totals 14 residues. V lost 2 bases, J lost 4 bases, and 5 bases stayed unmatched. CDR3 DNA: TGCGCCAGCAGCTTCGAAGGGGGCGGCACTGAAGCTTTCTTT. Protein: CASSFEGGGTEAFF.

This chain uses TRBV19 with TRBJ1-6; 7 nucleotides line up with TRBD1. The J segment lost 7 bases and the V segment lost 4 bases, leaving 10 bases of the junction unmatched. Germline V gene lookup returns CDR1 LNHDA and CDR2 SQIVND (reference sequence). The CDR3 runs 16 residues. The DNA of the CDR3 is TGTGCCAGTAGTACCGACTTACAGGGGAGCAATTCACCCCTCCACTTT. It is translated as CASSTDLQGSNSPLHF.

This clone has a single count. This chain connects TRBV19 to TRBJ1-2, with D possibly being TRBD1 (6 bases). The length of the CDR3 is 12 residues. Trimming removed 5 bases from V and 8 bases from J, with 12 bases in between. From germline, CDR1 is LNHDA and CDR2 SQIVND (reference sequence). The CDR3: CASSRQEMGYTF. In DNA, the CDR3 is TGTGCCAGTAGTCGACAGGAGATGGGCTACACCTTC.

The chain is built from TRBV2 and TRBJ1-5; 8 bases align to TRBD1. The V gene's germline CDR1 is SNHLY and CDR2 FYNNEI. The V segment lost 6 bases and the J segment 1 base; nucleotides outside the gene matches: 5. This CDR3 has 15 amino acids. CDR3 nucleotides: TGTGCCAGCAGGGCGGACAGGGCAAGCAATCAGCCCCAGCATTTT. It specifies CASRADRASNQPQHF. Full variable domain (rest looked up from reference TRBV2 and TRBJ1-5): EPEVTQTPSHQVTQMGQEVILRCVPISNHLYFYWYRQILGQKVEFLVSFYNNEISEKSEIFDDQFSVERPDGSNFTLKIRSTKLEDSAMYFCASRADRASNQPQHFGDGTRLSIL.

The V gene is TRBV2, the J gene TRBJ2-3, with TRBD1 matching over 9 bases. This CDR3 comprises 15 residues. V shed 7 bases, J shed 3 bases, and the junction held 8 bases outside the gene matches. From germline, CDR1 is SNHLY and CDR2 FYNNEI. The CDR3 region has the DNA TGTGCCAGCACCCTAGGGGACAGGGTAACAGATACGCAGTATTTT. Its translation: CASTLGDRVTDTQYF.

This clone has just a few counts. The V call is TRBV28, the J call TRBJ1-1, with D perhaps TRBD1 (5 bases). The germline V gene has CDR1 MDHEN and CDR2 SYDVKM. The CDR3 is made up of 12 amino acids. The V end was cut by 3 bases, the J end by 5 bases, with 7 bases between. The DNA of the CDR3 is TGTGCCAGCAGTTTCGGGGGGACTGAAGCTTTCTTT. Translating gives CASSFGGTEAFF. Full variable domain (rest looked up from reference TRBV28 and TRBJ1-1): DVKVTQSSRYLVKRTGEKVFLECVQDMDHENMFWYRQDPGLGLRLIYFSYDVKMKEKGDIPEGYSVSREKKERFSLILESASTNQTSMYLCASSFGGTEAFFGQGTRLTVV.

This clone was observed a handful of times. The chain employs TRBV11-2 and TRBJ2-5; D is uncertain. The V end was cut by 5 bases, the J end by 1 base, with 2 bases between. Per germline, CDR1 SGHAT and CDR2 FQNNGV. The CDR3 runs 11 residues. CDR3 amino acids: CASSRQETQYF. The CDR3 DNA is TGTGCCAGCAGCCGCCAAGAGACCCAGTACTTC.

This sequence joins TRBV18 and TRBJ1-1, with D uncertain. The germline V and J ends were trimmed by 5 bases and 0 bases, with 10 bases remaining between them. The CDR3 consists of 14 residues. Germline V gene data show CDR1 as KGHSH and CDR2 as LQKENI. The CDR3 spells CASSGSGLNTEAFF. The CDR3 nucleotides are TGTGCCAGCTCAGGGTCAGGCCTGAACACTGAAGCTTTCTTT.

The chain employs TRBV5-1 and TRBJ1-1; weak D call: TRBD1 (6 bases). Per the germline V gene, CDR1 is SGHRS and CDR2 is YFSETQ. The CDR3 is 14 residues long. V was clipped by 4 bases and J by 8 bases, with 18 bases between them. The CDR3 region is CASSHGQFTKEAFF. The CDR3 bases are TGCGCCAGCAGCCACGGACAGTTTACTAAGGAAGCTTTCTTT.

In nucleotides, the CDR3 is TGTGCCAGCAATGGGGAGCCCTACGAGCAGTACTTC. Its translation: CASNGEPYEQYF. The chain joins TRBV2 to TRBJ2-7; maybe TRBD2 (5 bases). Trimming took off 7 bases at V and 2 bases at J, with 9 bases between the two ends. The CDR3 runs to 12 residues. Germline CDR1 SNHLY, CDR2 FYNNEI.

This sequence joins TRBV3-1 (or the pseudogene TRBV3-2) and TRBJ2-5; TRBD2 aligns across 7 bases. The V segment lost 0 bases and the J segment 4 bases; nucleotides outside the gene matches: 5. Germline V gene sequence: CDR1 LGHDT, CDR2 YNNKEL (reference sequence). The CDR3 runs to 15 residues. The DNA of the CDR3 is TGTGCCAGCAGCCAAGATACGGGGGGAAGAGAGACCCAGTACTTC. Its protein product is CASSQDTGGRETQYF.

The chain has TRBV19 and TRBJ1-2, with D perhaps matching TRBD1 (5 bases). Trimming took 4 bases from V and 4 from J, leaving 16 bases between them. CDR1 and CDR2 (germline): LNHDA, SQIVND (reference sequence). The CDR3 has 15 residues. The CDR3 sequence is CASSTGVRGGYGYTF. CDR3 DNA sequence: TGTGCCAGTAGTACTGGAGTAAGGGGCGGCTATGGCTACACCTTC. Full variable domain (remainder filled in from reference TRBV19 and TRBJ1-2): DGGITQSPKYLFRKEGQNVTLSCEQNLNHDAMYWYRQDPGQGLRLIYYSQIVNDFQKGDIAEGYSVSREKKESFPLTVTSAQKNPTAFYLCASSTGVRGGYGYTFGSGTRLTVV.

The chain combines TRBV5-1 with TRBJ2-1, with TRBD2 matching over 13 bases. J was trimmed by 4 bases and V by 7 bases; bases with no gene match: 8. This CDR3 is built from 16 residues. The germline V gene encodes CDR1 SGHRS and CDR2 YFSETQ. The CDR3 nucleotides read TGCGCCAGCCTCCTACTAGCGGGGGGGCCTTACAATGAGCAGTTCTTC. Protein: CASLLLAGGPYNEQFF.